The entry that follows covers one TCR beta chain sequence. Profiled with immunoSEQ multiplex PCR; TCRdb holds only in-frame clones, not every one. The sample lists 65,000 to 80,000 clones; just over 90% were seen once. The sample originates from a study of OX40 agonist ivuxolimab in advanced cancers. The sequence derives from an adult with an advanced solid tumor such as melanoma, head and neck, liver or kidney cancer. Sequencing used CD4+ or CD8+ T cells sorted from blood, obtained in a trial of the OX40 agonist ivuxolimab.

CDR3 protein: CASSLSPNEKLFF. In nucleotides, the CDR3 is TGCGCCAGCAGCCTGTCGCCTAATGAAAAACTGTTTTTT. V gene TRBV4-3 combines with J gene TRBJ1-4, with D unresolved. Germline values: CDR1 LGHNA, CDR2 YSLEER. Trimming shortened V by 4 bases and J by 3 bases, and 6 bases separated the two germline ends. The CDR3 contains 13 residues.